This TCR beta chain was sequenced for a study of Graves' ophthalmopathy and Graves' hyperthyroidism. V was cut by 4 bases and J by 5 bases, with 17 bases left in between. Germline V CDR1 and CDR2: SGHTA, FQGNSA. The CDR3 runs to 15 residues. Investigators amplified TCR beta CDR3 regions from RNA transcripts. An initial RT-PCR round employing HTBI primers preceded a second-round multiplex PCR. TCRdb recomputed calls from the multiplex PCR reads with MiXCR, one row per CDR3 protein. The sample carries approximately 700,000 distinct CDR3 sequences, roughly 41% recorded once. This clonotype was observed at least ten times. Pregnancy or lactation, uncontrolled infections and other autoimmune diseases were grounds for excluding patients.

This rearrangement joins TRBV7-2 to TRBJ2-5; D gene ambiguous. Sequencing was carried out using peripheral blood. The origin of this receptor is an adult man with Graves' ophthalmopathy. CDR3 residues: CASSSKAVPSETQYF. CDR3 nucleotide sequence: TGTGCCAGCAGCTCAAAAGCTGTCCCTTCGGAGACCCAGTACTTC.